This record looks at one T cell receptor beta chain sequence and its context. These data belong to a study of blood T cell repertoires in COVID-19. Study background: The United States, Italy and Spain supplied acute and convalescent COVID-19 samples. Sample material is recorded as cDNA or gDNA derived from T cells, B-cell-depleted T cells, or PBMCs.

Original processing methods: Reference gene primer amplification in the assay estimated nucleated cell counts. Sequenced by immunoSEQ multiplex PCR; TCRdb stores in-frame clones only, minus some. V and J calls and clone size are copied from that table; D and trimming were computed from the DNA. The sample gives about 70,000 clones, roughly 82% of which show up once; around 27% is in the top ten. The CDR3 runs to 16 residues. Germline assignment: CDR1 SGHNT and CDR2 YYREEE (reference sequence). Trimming pared 0 bases from V and 8 bases from J, leaving 20 bases between. The chain carries TRBV5-4 and TRBJ1-2; tentative D call: TRBD1 (6 bases). Specimen: peripheral blood. The receptor was isolated from a woman aged 80 or over with active or convalescent COVID-19. In DNA, the CDR3 is TGTGCCAGCAGCTTGGTCTCAGGGGCGAGCGGGAAAGGCTACACCTTC. Amino acids: CASSLVSGASGKGYTF.